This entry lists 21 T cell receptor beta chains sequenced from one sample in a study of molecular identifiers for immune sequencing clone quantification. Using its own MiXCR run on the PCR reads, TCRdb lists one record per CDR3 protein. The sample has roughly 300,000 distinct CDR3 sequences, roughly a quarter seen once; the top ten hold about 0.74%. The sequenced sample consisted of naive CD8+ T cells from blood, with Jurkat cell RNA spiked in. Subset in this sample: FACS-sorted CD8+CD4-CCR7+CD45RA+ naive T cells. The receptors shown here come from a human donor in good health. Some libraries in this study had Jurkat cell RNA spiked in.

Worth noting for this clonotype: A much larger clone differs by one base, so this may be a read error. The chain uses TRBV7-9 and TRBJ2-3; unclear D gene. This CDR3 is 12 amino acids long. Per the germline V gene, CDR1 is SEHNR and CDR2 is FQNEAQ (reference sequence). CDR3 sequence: CAGSWRSDTQYF. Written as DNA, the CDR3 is TGTGCCGGCAGCTGGAGATCTGATACGCAGTATTTT. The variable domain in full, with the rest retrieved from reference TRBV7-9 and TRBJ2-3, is DTGVSQNPRHKITKRGQNVTFRCDPISEHNRLYWYRQTLGQGPEFLTYFQNEAQLEKSRLLSDRFSAERPKGSFSTLEIQRTEQGDSAMYLCAGSWRSDTQYFGPGTRLTVL.

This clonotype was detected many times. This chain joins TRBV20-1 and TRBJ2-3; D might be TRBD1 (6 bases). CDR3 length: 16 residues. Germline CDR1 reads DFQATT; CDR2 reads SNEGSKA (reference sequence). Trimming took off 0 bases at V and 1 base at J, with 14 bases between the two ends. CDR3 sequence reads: CSARDLGAFGTDTQYF. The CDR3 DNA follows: TGCAGTGCTAGAGATTTGGGGGCGTTCGGCACAGATACGCAGTATTTT.

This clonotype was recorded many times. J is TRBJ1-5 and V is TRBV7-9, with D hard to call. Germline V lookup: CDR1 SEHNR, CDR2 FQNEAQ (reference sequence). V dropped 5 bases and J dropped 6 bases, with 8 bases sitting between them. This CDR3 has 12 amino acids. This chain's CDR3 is CASSPVGQPQHF. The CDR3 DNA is TGTGCCAGCAGCCCTGTCGGTCAGCCCCAGCATTTT.

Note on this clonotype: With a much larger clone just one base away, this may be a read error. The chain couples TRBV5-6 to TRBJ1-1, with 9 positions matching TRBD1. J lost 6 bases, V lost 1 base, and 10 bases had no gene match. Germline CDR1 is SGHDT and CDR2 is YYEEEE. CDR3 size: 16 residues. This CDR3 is CASSLFAWTGDAEAFF. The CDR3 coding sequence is TGTGCCAGCAGCTTGTTCGCATGGACAGGGGACGCTGAAGCTTTCTTT.

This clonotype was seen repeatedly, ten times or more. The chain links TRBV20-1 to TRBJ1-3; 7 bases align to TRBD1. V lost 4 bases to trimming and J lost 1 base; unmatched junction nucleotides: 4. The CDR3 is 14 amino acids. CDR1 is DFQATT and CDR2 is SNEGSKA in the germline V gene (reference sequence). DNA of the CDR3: TGCAGTGCTAAACAGGGGTGGTCTGGAAACACCATATATTTT. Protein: CSAKQGWSGNTIYF.

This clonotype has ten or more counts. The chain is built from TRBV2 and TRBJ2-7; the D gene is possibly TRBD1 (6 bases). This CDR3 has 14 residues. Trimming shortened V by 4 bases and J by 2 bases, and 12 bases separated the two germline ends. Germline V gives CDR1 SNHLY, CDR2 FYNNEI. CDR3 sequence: CASSARTDTYEQYF. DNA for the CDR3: TGTGCCAGCAGTGCTCGGACAGACACCTACGAGCAGTACTTC.

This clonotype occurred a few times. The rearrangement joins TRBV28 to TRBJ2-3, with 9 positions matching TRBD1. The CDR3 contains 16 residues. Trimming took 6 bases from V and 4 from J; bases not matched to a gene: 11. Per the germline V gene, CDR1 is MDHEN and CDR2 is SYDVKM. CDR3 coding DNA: TGTGCCAGCAGCTTACCCGGGACAGGGTCGGCAGATACGCAGTATTTT. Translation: CASSLPGTGSADTQYF.

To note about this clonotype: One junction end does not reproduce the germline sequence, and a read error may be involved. This CDR3 is CANSQGLHTGELFF. The CDR3 coding sequence is TGTGCCAACAGCCAAGGACTGCACACCGGGGAGCTGTTTTTT. The rearrangement joins TRBV14 to TRBJ2-2, with a possible D match to TRBD2 (5 bases). The CDR3 runs to 14 residues. Germline assignment: CDR1 SGHDN and CDR2 FVKESK.

The CDR3 protein is CASQGTKTQYF. In DNA form, the CDR3 reads TGTGCCAGCCAGGGAACGAAGACCCAGTACTTC. The chain carries TRBV13 and TRBJ2-5; D is possibly TRBD1 (5 bases). CDR1 PRHDT and CDR2 FYEKMQ come from the germline V gene (reference sequence). Trimming took off 8 bases at V and 6 bases at J, with 10 bases between the two ends. The CDR3 has 11 amino acids.

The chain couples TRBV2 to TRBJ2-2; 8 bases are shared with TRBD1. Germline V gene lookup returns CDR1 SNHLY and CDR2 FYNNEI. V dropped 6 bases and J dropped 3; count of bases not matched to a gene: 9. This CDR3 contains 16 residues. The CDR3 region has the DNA TGTGCCAGCAGGAAAAGGGGACAGGCTTACACCGGGGAGCTGTTTTTT. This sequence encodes CASRKRGQAYTGELFF.

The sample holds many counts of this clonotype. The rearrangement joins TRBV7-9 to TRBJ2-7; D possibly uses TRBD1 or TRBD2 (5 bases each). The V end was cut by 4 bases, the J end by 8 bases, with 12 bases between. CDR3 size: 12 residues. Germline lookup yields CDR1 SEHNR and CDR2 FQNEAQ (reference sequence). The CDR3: CASSSEPGQQYF. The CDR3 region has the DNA TGTGCCAGCAGCTCCGAACCGGGGCAGCAGTACTTC.

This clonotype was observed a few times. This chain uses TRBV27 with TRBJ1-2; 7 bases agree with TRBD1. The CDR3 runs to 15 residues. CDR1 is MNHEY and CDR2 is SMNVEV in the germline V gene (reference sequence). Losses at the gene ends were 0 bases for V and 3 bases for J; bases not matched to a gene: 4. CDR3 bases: TGTGCCAGCAGTTTATCAGTAGGGGGCGACTATGGCTACACCTTC. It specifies CASSLSVGGDYGYTF.

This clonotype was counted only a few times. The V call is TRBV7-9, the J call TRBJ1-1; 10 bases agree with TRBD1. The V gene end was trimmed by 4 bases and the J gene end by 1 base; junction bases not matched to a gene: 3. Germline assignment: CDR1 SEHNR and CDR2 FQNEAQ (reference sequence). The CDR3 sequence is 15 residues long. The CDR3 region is CASSWGTGENTEAFF. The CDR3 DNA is TGTGCCAGCAGCTGGGGGACAGGGGAGAACACTGAAGCTTTCTTT.

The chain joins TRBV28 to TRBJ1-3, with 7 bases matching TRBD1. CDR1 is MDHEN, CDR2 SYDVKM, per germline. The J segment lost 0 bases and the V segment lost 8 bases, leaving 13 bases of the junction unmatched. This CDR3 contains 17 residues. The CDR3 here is CASDPSRGPFSGNTIYF. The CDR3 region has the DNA TGTGCCAGCGACCCCTCAAGGGGGCCCTTCTCTGGAAACACCATATATTTT.

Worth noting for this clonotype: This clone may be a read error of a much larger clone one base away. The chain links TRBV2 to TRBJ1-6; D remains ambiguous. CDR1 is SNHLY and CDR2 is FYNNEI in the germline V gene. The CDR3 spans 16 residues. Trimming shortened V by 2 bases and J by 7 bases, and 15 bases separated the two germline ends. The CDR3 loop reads CASSEMGSSGNSPLHF. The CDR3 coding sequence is TGTGCCAGCAGTGAAATGGGGTCATCGGGGAATTCACCCCTCCACTTT.

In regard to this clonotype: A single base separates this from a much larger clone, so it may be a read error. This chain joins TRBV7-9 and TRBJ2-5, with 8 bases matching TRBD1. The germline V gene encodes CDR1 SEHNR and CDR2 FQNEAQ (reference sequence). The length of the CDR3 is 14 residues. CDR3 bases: TGTGCCAGCAGCCCGGACAGGGCGGAAGAGTCCCAGTACTTC. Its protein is CASSPDRAEESQYF.

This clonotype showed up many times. CDR3 protein: CASSLFDESYEQYF. CDR3 nucleotides: TGTGCCAGCAGTTTGTTCGATGAATCCTACGAGCAGTACTTC. The V gene is TRBV28, the J gene TRBJ2-7; D not resolved. Deletions cut 3 bases from V and 1 base from J, with 10 bases between. Germline CDR1 and CDR2: MDHEN and SYDVKM. This CDR3 comprises 14 residues.

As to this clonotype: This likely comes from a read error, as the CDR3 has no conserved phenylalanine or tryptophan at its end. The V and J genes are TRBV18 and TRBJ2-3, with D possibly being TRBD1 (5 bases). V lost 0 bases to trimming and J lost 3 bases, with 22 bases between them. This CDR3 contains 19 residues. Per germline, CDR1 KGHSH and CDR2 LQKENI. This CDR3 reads CASSPPRAKRKEVTDTQYS. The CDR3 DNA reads TGTGCCAGCTCACCACCCAGGGCAAAAAGGAAAGAGGTGACAGATACGCAGTATTCT.

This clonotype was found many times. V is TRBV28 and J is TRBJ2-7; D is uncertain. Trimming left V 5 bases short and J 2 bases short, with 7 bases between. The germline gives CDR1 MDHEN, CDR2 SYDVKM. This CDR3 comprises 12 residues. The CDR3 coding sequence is TGTGCCAGCAGTCCCTCACCCTACGAGCAGTACTTC. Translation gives CASSPSPYEQYF.

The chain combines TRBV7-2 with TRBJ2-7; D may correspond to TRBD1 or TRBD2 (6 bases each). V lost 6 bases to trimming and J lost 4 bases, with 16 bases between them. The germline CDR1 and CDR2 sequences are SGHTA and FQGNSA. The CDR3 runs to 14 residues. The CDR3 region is CASSPGGPEYEQYF. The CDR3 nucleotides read TGTGCCAGCAGTCCTGGGGGGCCCGAGTACGAGCAGTACTTC.

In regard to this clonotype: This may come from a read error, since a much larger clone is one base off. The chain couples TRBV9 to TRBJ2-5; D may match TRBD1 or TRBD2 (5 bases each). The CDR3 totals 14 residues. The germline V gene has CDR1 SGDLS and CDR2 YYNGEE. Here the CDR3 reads CASSVEGTQEPQYF. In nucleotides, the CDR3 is TGTGCCAGCAGCGTAGAGGGGACCCAAGAGCCCCAGTACTTC.